This is a list of T cell receptor beta chains from one sample in a study of T cell responses to AZD1222 COVID-19 vaccine. Clones were sequenced by immunoSEQ multiplex PCR, and TCRdb holds only the in-frame ones, with some missing. This table has 150,000 to 200,000 clones, 87% appearing once. The material was peripheral blood, obtained on day 0 of AZD1222 vaccination. These receptors were obtained from an adult in good health. The CDR3 runs from the conserved cysteine through the conserved F or W. A D gene is named only where the DNA matches it firmly. Not every row has a clone size; where given, it reads once, few, many or a size class.

v_gene: TRBV4-2
abundance: few
d_gene: -
j_gene: TRBJ1-1
CDR3nt: TGTGCCAGCAGCCAAGGGACATTCGAAGCTTTCTTT
CDR3aa: CASSQGTFEAFF

v_gene: TRBV28
abundance: few
d_gene: TRBD1
j_gene: TRBJ1-2
CDR3nt: TGTGCCAGCAAGGCGACCGGGACAGGCTATGGCTACACCTTC
CDR3aa: CASKATGTGYGYTF

v_gene: TRBV5-1
abundance: -
d_gene: -
j_gene: TRBJ1-1
CDR3nt: TGCGCCAGCAGCTTGGATCTACCCCGGGACACTGAAGCTTTCTTT
CDR3aa: CASSLDLPRDTEAFF

v_gene: TRBV6-2/TRBV6-3
abundance: -
d_gene: -
j_gene: TRBJ1-5
CDR3nt: TGTGCCAGCAGCTCCCCTCCCGAGGCATCGGGGGGCTATTATAGCAATCAGCCCCAGCATTTT
CDR3aa: CASSSPPEASGGYYSNQPQHF

v_gene: TRBV11-2
abundance: -
d_gene: -
j_gene: TRBJ1-1
CDR3nt: TGTGCCAGCAGCTTAGGATCACAACTATCGAACACTGAAGCTTTCTTT
CDR3aa: CASSLGSQLSNTEAFF

v_gene: TRBV7-2
abundance: once
d_gene: TRBD2
j_gene: TRBJ2-7
CDR3nt: TGTGCCAGCAGCTTAGCCTCGACTAGCACCTACGAGCAGTACTTC
CDR3aa: CASSLASTSTYEQYF

v_gene: TRBV19
abundance: -
d_gene: TRBD2
j_gene: TRBJ2-1
CDR3nt: TGTGCCAGTAGTCTTCTAGCGGGAGGCTTAAATGAGCAGTTCTTC
CDR3aa: CASSLLAGGLNEQFF

v_gene: TRBV27
abundance: -
d_gene: -
j_gene: TRBJ1-1
CDR3nt: TGTGCCAGCAGCCTGGGACAGAACACTGAAGCTTTCTTT
CDR3aa: CASSLGQNTEAFF

v_gene: TRBV5-5
abundance: few
d_gene: TRBD1
j_gene: TRBJ1-2
CDR3nt: TGTGCCAGCAGCCCGGGGGAGGGGGCAAGTGGCTACACCTTC
CDR3aa: CASSPGEGASGYTF

v_gene: TRBV19
abundance: few
d_gene: -
j_gene: TRBJ1-5
CDR3nt: TGTGCCAGTAGTATTGGGGTCAGTCAGCCCCAGCATTTT
CDR3aa: CASSIGVSQPQHF

v_gene: TRBV30
abundance: -
d_gene: -
j_gene: TRBJ1-6
CDR3nt: TGTGCCTGGAGCGGTATTTCACCCCTCCACTTT
CDR3aa: CAWSGISPLHF

v_gene: TRBV4-1
abundance: few
d_gene: TRBD2
j_gene: TRBJ2-1
CDR3nt: TGCGCCAGCAGCCAGGTAGGACTAGCGGGAGGGCCGAGCTCCTACAATGAGCAGTTCTTC
CDR3aa: CASSQVGLAGGPSSYNEQFF

v_gene: TRBV11-3
abundance: -
d_gene: -
j_gene: TRBJ2-3
CDR3nt: TGTGCCAGCAGCTTAGGACAAAGTGCAGATACGCAGTATTTT
CDR3aa: CASSLGQSADTQYF

v_gene: TRBV12-3/TRBV12-4
abundance: -
d_gene: -
j_gene: TRBJ1-2
CDR3nt: TGTGCCAGCACCACTGGGTGGGATGGCTACACCTTC
CDR3aa: CASTTGWDGYTF

v_gene: TRBV30
abundance: -
d_gene: TRBD1
j_gene: TRBJ1-2
CDR3nt: TGTGCCTGGAGTCTAAGGGGACAGTTAAGCTACACCTTC
CDR3aa: CAWSLRGQLSYTF

v_gene: TRBV29-1
abundance: -
d_gene: -
j_gene: TRBJ1-1
CDR3nt: TGCAGTCATATTAAGGACACTGAAGCTTTCTTT
CDR3aa: CSHIKDTEAFF

v_gene: TRBV19
abundance: -
d_gene: -
j_gene: TRBJ2-6
CDR3nt: TGTGCCAGTAGTATAGCCCACTCCTCTGGGGCCAACGTCCTGACTTTC
CDR3aa: CASSIAHSSGANVLTF

v_gene: TRBV28
abundance: -
d_gene: -
j_gene: TRBJ2-7
CDR3nt: TGTGCCAGCAGGGGGGCCCTTAGCTCCTACGAGCAGTACTTC
CDR3aa: CASRGALSSYEQYF

v_gene: TRBV28
abundance: -
d_gene: -
j_gene: TRBJ1-6
CDR3nt: TGTGCCAGCAGTTTTTATACCGGGGGGTCCACGGGCTCCTATAATTCACCCCTCCACTTT
CDR3aa: CASSFYTGGSTGSYNSPLHF